A single sample is the source of the 9 T cell receptor beta chains below, sequenced in a study of T cells in Graves' hyperthyroidism and ophthalmopathy. Amplified TCR beta CDR3 regions derived from RNA transcripts. An initial round of RT-PCR targeting the TCR CDR3 relied on the HTBI primer set. TCRdb passed the multiplex PCR reads through MiXCR, listing each CDR3 protein once. The sample includes hundreds of thousands of distinct CDR3 sequences, around 20% of them seen just once. Sequenced input: blood. These receptors all stem from a woman between 50 and 59 years old with Graves' hyperthyroidism that later progressed to Graves' ophthalmopathy.

The table lists this clonotype with a count of one. The chain carries TRBV6-1 and TRBJ2-7; TRBD1 matches at 11 bases. Germline trimming cut 7 bases from V and 2 bases from J; bases unmatched to any gene: 4. There are 14 residues in the CDR3. CDR1 and CDR2 from the germline V gene are MNHNS and SASEGT. The CDR3 here is CASNGQGAPYEQYF. The CDR3 bases are TGTGCCAGCAACGGACAGGGGGCTCCCTACGAGCAGTACTTC.

This clonotype was observed a handful of times. The V call is TRBV19, the J call TRBJ1-1; no clear D gene. Germline lookup yields CDR1 LNHDA and CDR2 SQIVND (reference sequence). This CDR3 has 13 amino acids. Trimming took off 3 bases at V and 4 bases at J, with 9 bases between the two ends. The CDR3 DNA reads TGTGCCAGTAGTATGTTTGGGCGCACTGAAGCTTTCTTT. Protein product: CASSMFGRTEAFF.

In this sample, this clonotype turned up many times. The J gene is TRBJ1-3, the V gene TRBV18; a weak D match, TRBD1 (6 bases). The CDR3 has 15 amino acids. Germline V gene sequence: CDR1 KGHSH, CDR2 LQKENI. The V gene lost 5 bases and the J gene lost 0 bases, with 11 bases spanning the gap. This CDR3 reads CASSADRNSGNTIYF. CDR3 nucleotides: TGTGCCAGCTCAGCCGACAGGAACTCTGGAAACACCATATATTTT.

CDR3 DNA: TGTGCCAGCAGGCAGTCGATGAGCAATCAGCCCCAGCATTTT. Amino acids: CASRQSMSNQPQHF. The chain couples TRBV6-1 to TRBJ1-5, with D hard to call. The germline V gene has CDR1 MNHNS and CDR2 SASEGT. The V end lost 6 bases, the J end lost 1 base, and 10 bases lay between the germline ends. The CDR3 totals 14 residues.

This clonotype showed up many times. This sequence joins TRBV3-1 and TRBJ1-2; 7 bases map to TRBD1. V shed 0 bases, J shed 5 bases, and the junction held 6 bases outside the gene matches. Germline lookup yields CDR1 LGHDT and CDR2 YNNKEL (reference sequence). The CDR3 extends over 15 amino acids. This CDR3 reads CASSQDARGGYGYTF. The CDR3, as DNA: TGTGCCAGCAGCCAAGATGCCAGGGGGGGATATGGCTACACCTTC.

This clonotype was picked up many times. V is TRBV12-3 or TRBV12-4 and J is TRBJ2-3; no firm D call. Trimming cost V 6 bases and J 4 bases, with 8 bases left between them. The length of the CDR3 is 12 residues. The CDR3 DNA reads as TGTGCCAGCAGGAGAGATTCAGATACGCAGTATTTT. As protein: CASRRDSDTQYF.

This clonotype has a single count. In nucleotides, the CDR3 is TGTGCCAGCAGCGCTGACAGGACTAACTATGGCTACACCTTC. As protein: CASSADRTNYGYTF. V gene TRBV2 combines with J gene TRBJ1-2, with a possible D match to TRBD1 (6 bases). The germline V gene encodes CDR1 SNHLY and CDR2 FYNNEI. Trimming pared 6 bases from V and 0 bases from J, leaving 11 bases between. This CDR3 has 14 residues.

In its sample, this clonotype was seen many times. The CDR3 sequence: CASSHVIAGLETQYF. In DNA form, the CDR3 reads TGTGCCAGCAGCCACGTTATAGCGGGGTTGGAGACCCAGTACTTC. The V and J genes are TRBV3-1 and TRBJ2-5; the match to TRBD2 covers 8 bases. Germline CDR1 LGHDT, CDR2 YNNKEL (reference sequence). The CDR3 loop spans 15 amino acids. V gave up 3 bases and J gave up 5 bases; unmatched junction bases: 8.

This clonotype was observed many times. The chain is built from TRBV29-1 and TRBJ1-1; D gene uncertain. The CDR3 totals 10 residues. Trimming pared 7 bases from V and 3 bases from J, leaving 6 bases between. CDR1 is SQVTM and CDR2 is ANQGSEA in the germline V gene. This CDR3 is CSGGDTEAFF. For the CDR3, the DNA is TGCAGCGGGGGTGACACTGAAGCTTTCTTT.